This T cell receptor (beta chain) was documented in a study of breast tumors, draining lymph nodes, adjacent tissues. TCRdb processed the multiplex PCR reads anew with MiXCR; each CDR3 protein has one entry. Of fewer than 150,000 distinct CDR3 sequences in the sample, 21% were seen once. This clonotype was seen many times. Samples came from axillary lymph nodes draining the breast cancer. The CDR3 spans 16 residues. The J segment lost 7 bases and the V segment lost 5 bases, leaving 11 bases of the junction unmatched. The receptor comes from a female donor with breast cancer. Some clones in this sample may be carry-over from other donors' samples. The material sequenced was axillary lymph node tissue. The chain has TRBV12-3 or TRBV12-4 and TRBJ2-1; 10 nucleotides agree with TRBD1. The CDR3 sequence is CASSPRRGTGENEQFF. CDR3 DNA: TGTGCCAGCAGTCCCCGGAGAGGGACAGGGGAGAATGAGCAGTTCTTC.